This TCR beta chain derives from a study of CD4 T cells in relation to SARS-CoV-2 and coronaviruses. Findings and limits, study-wide: According to naive versus memory sequencing, detected responses are memory recall, not newly primed. Crossreactivity was assessed only for spike protein, not other viral proteins.

CD4+ T cells from unexposed donors were obtained before the COVID-19 pandemic (2011-2018). With respect to this clone: Its target is not known.

Data came from immunoSEQ multiplex PCR; TCRdb stores just in-frame clones and leaves some out. The table shows about 65,000 clones, with over 70% occurring only once. This CDR3 has 15 amino acids. The V gene is TRBV12-2, the J gene TRBJ2-5; the D call TRBD1 from the table was never checked on the DNA. TRBV12-2 is assigned pseudogene status. This clonotype was obtained from a human donor in good health. The sample taken for sequencing was memory CD4+ T cells from PBMCs. CDR3 coding DNA: TGTGCAAGTCGCTTAGCCGTGGGGCACCAAGAGACCCAGTACTTC. This encodes CASRLAVGHQETQYF.